This paragraph reports one T cell receptor (beta chain). The data originate from a study of control samples from healthy donors and cancer patients. TCRdb's table, derived via immunoSEQ multiplex PCR, lists solely in-frame clones and lacks some. The sample includes tens of thousands of clones, approximately 91% seen only once; the top ten take 10% to 15%. The CDR3 consists of 16 residues. Germline CDR1 and CDR2: DFQATT and SNEGSKA (reference sequence). The V and J ends lost 6 bases and 5 bases, in that order; junction bases with no gene match: 14. This TCR came from a man aged 50 to 59 with lung cancer. Sequencing input: PBMCs. The V call is TRBV20-1, the J call TRBJ2-7, with 12 bases lining up with TRBD2. CDR3 nucleotides: TGCAGTGCCAGTGGGGGGGGGACTAGCGGGCTCAACGAGCAGTACTTC. Protein: CSASGGGTSGLNEQYF.